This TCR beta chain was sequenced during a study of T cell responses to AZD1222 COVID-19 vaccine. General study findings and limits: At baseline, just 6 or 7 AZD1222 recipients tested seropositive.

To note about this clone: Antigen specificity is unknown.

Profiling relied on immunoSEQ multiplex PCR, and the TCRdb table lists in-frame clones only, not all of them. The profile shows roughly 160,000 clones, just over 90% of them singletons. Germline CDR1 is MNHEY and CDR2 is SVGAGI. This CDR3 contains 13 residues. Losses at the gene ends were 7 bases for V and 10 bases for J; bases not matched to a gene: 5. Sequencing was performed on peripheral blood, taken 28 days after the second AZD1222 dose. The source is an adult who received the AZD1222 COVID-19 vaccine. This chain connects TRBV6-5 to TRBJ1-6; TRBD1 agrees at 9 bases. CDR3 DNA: TGTGCCAGCAAGACAGGGGGGGGGTCACCCCTCCACTTT. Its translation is CASKTGGGSPLHF.